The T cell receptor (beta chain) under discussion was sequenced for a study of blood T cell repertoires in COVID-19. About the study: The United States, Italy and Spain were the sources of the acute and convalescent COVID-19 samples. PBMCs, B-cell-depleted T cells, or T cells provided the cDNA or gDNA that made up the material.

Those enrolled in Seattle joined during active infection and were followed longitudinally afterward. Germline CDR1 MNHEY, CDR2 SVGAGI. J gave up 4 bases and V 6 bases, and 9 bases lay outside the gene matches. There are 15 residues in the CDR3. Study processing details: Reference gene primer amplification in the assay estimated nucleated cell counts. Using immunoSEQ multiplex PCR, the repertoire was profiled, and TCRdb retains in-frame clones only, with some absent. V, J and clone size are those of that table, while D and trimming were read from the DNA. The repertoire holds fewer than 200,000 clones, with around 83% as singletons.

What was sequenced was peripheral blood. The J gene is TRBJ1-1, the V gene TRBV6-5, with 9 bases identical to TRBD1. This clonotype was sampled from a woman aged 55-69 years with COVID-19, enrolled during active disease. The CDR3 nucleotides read TGTGCCAGCAGCCCCGCCGGGACAGGGAGCACTGAAGCTTTCTTT. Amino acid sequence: CASSPAGTGSTEAFF.